These T cell receptor beta chains were read from a single sample in a study of PD-L1 blockade in urothelial cancer. Assay used: immunoSEQ multiplex PCR; TCRdb lists only in-frame clones, some missing. The sample comprises under 40,000 clones, 75% to 90% of which are singletons, and around 3.6% rests with the top ten. This sample comprised PBMCs, obtained around atezolizumab (anti-PD-L1) treatment. The receptors shown here come from a man aged 45-65 years with urothelial cancer. CDR3s include the opening cysteine and the closing phenylalanine or tryptophan. Fields, in order: D gene, clone size, V gene, J gene, CDR3 DNA, CDR3 protein. The D gene is left open where the match is weak. Not every row has a clone size; where given, it reads once, few, many or a size class.

d_gene: -; abundance: once; v_gene: TRBV5-1; j_gene: TRBJ2-7; CDR3nt: TGCGCCAGCAGCTTGGTGCAGGGCAGCTCCTACGAGCAGTACTTC; CDR3aa: CASSLVQGSSYEQYF
d_gene: -; abundance: once; v_gene: TRBV20-1; j_gene: TRBJ1-5; CDR3nt: TGCAGTGCTGGGGAGCAGCCCCAGCATTTT; CDR3aa: CSAGEQPQHF
d_gene: TRBD2; abundance: -; v_gene: TRBV7-2; j_gene: TRBJ2-1; CDR3nt: TGTGCCAGCAGCCCCCAAGGGCGGGGGGTATACAATGAGCAGTTCTTC; CDR3aa: CASSPQGRGVYNEQFF
d_gene: -; abundance: -; v_gene: TRBV5-5; j_gene: TRBJ1-3; CDR3nt: TGTGCCAGCAGCAAAGACAATCCCTCTGGAAACACCATATATTTT; CDR3aa: CASSKDNPSGNTIYF
d_gene: -; abundance: -; v_gene: TRBV29-1; j_gene: TRBJ1-1; CDR3nt: TGCAGCGCCGCCCAGTCTATGAGCGGGAACACTGAAGCTTTCTTT; CDR3aa: CSAAQSMSGNTEAFF
d_gene: -; abundance: -; v_gene: TRBV6-6; j_gene: TRBJ1-3; CDR3nt: TGTGCCAGCAGTTACTCGGCAGGGTCGAACACCATATATTTT; CDR3aa: CASSYSAGSNTIYF
d_gene: TRBD2; abundance: -; v_gene: TRBV7-9; j_gene: TRBJ2-1; CDR3nt: TGTGCCAGCAGCTTTAGCGGGAGCTCCTACAATGAGCAGTTCTTC; CDR3aa: CASSFSGSSYNEQFF
d_gene: -; abundance: few; v_gene: TRBV29-1; j_gene: TRBJ1-2; CDR3nt: TGCAGCGTTGAAGGAGGATCGGATGGCTACACCTTC; CDR3aa: CSVEGGSDGYTF
d_gene: TRBD2; abundance: -; v_gene: TRBV7-6; j_gene: TRBJ2-1; CDR3nt: TGTGCCAGCAGCTTAGGCGGGGGTATGGGGGGGTCCTACAATGAGCAGTTCTTC; CDR3aa: CASSLGGGMGGSYNEQFF
d_gene: TRBD1; abundance: -; v_gene: TRBV28; j_gene: TRBJ1-5; CDR3nt: TGTGCCAGCAGTTCTTACAGGGGAGGAGGCAATCAGCCCCAGCATTTT; CDR3aa: CASSSYRGGGNQPQHF
d_gene: -; abundance: -; v_gene: TRBV7-9; j_gene: TRBJ2-7; CDR3nt: TGTGCCAGCAGCTCAGTTCCGGGTCTGGAGGAGCAGTACTTC; CDR3aa: CASSSVPGLEEQYF
d_gene: TRBD2; abundance: once; v_gene: TRBV9; j_gene: TRBJ2-3; CDR3nt: TGTGCCAGCAGCGTAGTTGGCGGGGGTATTCCAGATACGCAGTATTTT; CDR3aa: CASSVVGGGIPDTQYF
d_gene: TRBD1; abundance: -; v_gene: TRBV27; j_gene: TRBJ1-3; CDR3nt: TGTGCCAGCAGTTTATCGGGACAGGGTTTAGGAAACACCATATATTTT; CDR3aa: CASSLSGQGLGNTIYF
d_gene: TRBD1; abundance: -; v_gene: TRBV5-6; j_gene: TRBJ2-1; CDR3nt: TGTGCCAGCACCCCGACAGGGGGCTACTCCTACAATGAGCAGTTCTTC; CDR3aa: CASTPTGGYSYNEQFF
d_gene: -; abundance: -; v_gene: TRBV7-3; j_gene: TRBJ2-1; CDR3nt: TGTGCCAGCAGCTTAGTCGGCGGTTACAATGAGCAGTTCTTC; CDR3aa: CASSLVGGYNEQFF
d_gene: -; abundance: -; v_gene: TRBV25-1; j_gene: TRBJ2-3; CDR3nt: TGTGCCAGCAGTGAACAGCGTACCCCCACAGATACGCAGTATTTT; CDR3aa: CASSEQRTPTDTQYF
d_gene: -; abundance: -; v_gene: TRBV4-3; j_gene: TRBJ1-1; CDR3nt: TGCGCCAGCAGCCAAGTGTGGCAGGGCAGGGTTAGCACTGAAGCTTTCTTT; CDR3aa: CASSQVWQGRVSTEAFF
d_gene: TRBD1; abundance: -; v_gene: TRBV18; j_gene: TRBJ1-1; CDR3nt: TGTGCCAGCTCACCACTGACAGGGGGCGGCCCGGCGAAGAACACTGAAGCTTTCTTT; CDR3aa: CASSPLTGGGPAKNTEAFF
d_gene: TRBD2; abundance: -; v_gene: TRBV5-1; j_gene: TRBJ2-1; CDR3nt: TGCGCCAGCAGCTTGGATAGCGGGGAATACAATGAGCAGTTCTTC; CDR3aa: CASSLDSGEYNEQFF
d_gene: -; abundance: -; v_gene: TRBV30; j_gene: TRBJ2-1; CDR3nt: TGTGCCTGGAGTGTTCTAGGGGTGGGTGAGCAGTTCTTC; CDR3aa: CAWSVLGVGEQFF
d_gene: -; abundance: -; v_gene: TRBV6-5; j_gene: TRBJ2-2; CDR3nt: TGTGCCAGCAGTTACAGCCGAGATGGGGGGACCGGGGAGCTGTTTTTT; CDR3aa: CASSYSRDGGTGELFF
d_gene: TRBD2; abundance: -; v_gene: TRBV29-1; j_gene: TRBJ2-2; CDR3nt: TGCAGCGTTTCGTCAGGGAGGGACACCGGGGAGCTGTTTTTT; CDR3aa: CSVSSGRDTGELFF
d_gene: -; abundance: few; v_gene: TRBV5-1; j_gene: TRBJ2-7; CDR3nt: TGCGCCAGCAGCTCCGGGACATCTGGCGAGCAGTACTTC; CDR3aa: CASSSGTSGEQYF
d_gene: -; abundance: once; v_gene: TRBV7-3; j_gene: TRBJ2-3; CDR3nt: TGTGCCAGCAGCTCCAGTCACACAGATACGCAGTATTTT; CDR3aa: CASSSSHTDTQYF
d_gene: -; abundance: -; v_gene: TRBV7-3; j_gene: TRBJ2-2; CDR3nt: TGTGCCAGCAGCGCCTCACAAACCGGGGAGCTGTTTTTT; CDR3aa: CASSASQTGELFF
d_gene: TRBD2; abundance: few; v_gene: TRBV19; j_gene: TRBJ2-7; CDR3nt: TGTGCCAGTAGTATAGGGACCCAATTGTGGGACAGAGAGCGGGAGGGCCTTATGGAGCAGTACTTC; CDR3aa: CASSIGTQLWDREREGLMEQYF
d_gene: TRBD1; abundance: -; v_gene: TRBV13; j_gene: TRBJ2-7; CDR3nt: TGTGCCAGCAGATTACTCAGGGGGCCCCTCTCCTACGAGCAGTACTTC; CDR3aa: CASRLLRGPLSYEQYF
d_gene: -; abundance: -; v_gene: TRBV28; j_gene: TRBJ1-4; CDR3nt: TGTGCCAGCAGTTCCCGGTGGGCCGTCGTTGGGGAAAAACTGTTTTTT; CDR3aa: CASSSRWAVVGEKLFF
d_gene: -; abundance: -; v_gene: TRBV4-1; j_gene: TRBJ1-4; CDR3nt: TGCGCCAGCAGTGGGGCGAAACTGTTTTTT; CDR3aa: CASSGAKLFF
d_gene: -; abundance: -; v_gene: TRBV30; j_gene: TRBJ1-6; CDR3nt: TGTGCCTGGAGGATAGGGGGAGATAATTCACCCCTCCACTTT; CDR3aa: CAWRIGGDNSPLHF
d_gene: -; abundance: -; v_gene: TRBV5-6; j_gene: TRBJ2-5; CDR3nt: TGTGCCAGCAGCTTGTATGTGACAGGTCAAGAGACCCAGTACTTC; CDR3aa: CASSLYVTGQETQYF
d_gene: TRBD1; abundance: -; v_gene: TRBV11-2; j_gene: TRBJ1-4; CDR3nt: TGTGCCAGCAGCCCTAACCCCCCGGGACAGCGGAGAGAAAAACTGTTTTTT; CDR3aa: CASSPNPPGQRREKLFF
d_gene: TRBD1; abundance: once; v_gene: TRBV23-1; j_gene: TRBJ1-5; CDR3nt: TGCGCCACTCCGACAGGGATGAATCAGCCCCAGCATTTT; CDR3aa: CATPTGMNQPQHF
d_gene: TRBD1; abundance: -; v_gene: TRBV28; j_gene: TRBJ1-5; CDR3nt: TGTGCACACCGGTTACAGGGGACTCAGCCCCAGCATTTT; CDR3aa: CAHRLQGTQPQHF
d_gene: -; abundance: -; v_gene: TRBV19; j_gene: TRBJ2-1; CDR3nt: TGTGCCAGTAGTATCCGGGACAACAATGAGCAGTTCTTC; CDR3aa: CASSIRDNNEQFF
d_gene: TRBD1; abundance: -; v_gene: TRBV25-1; j_gene: TRBJ2-2; CDR3nt: TGTGCCAGCAGTACCCAAGGGACAGGGGGCCGGACCGGGGAGCTGTTTTTT; CDR3aa: CASSTQGTGGRTGELFF
d_gene: TRBD1; abundance: -; v_gene: TRBV30; j_gene: TRBJ1-3; CDR3nt: TGTGCCTATAAGACAGGGTTCAGAAACACCATATATTTT; CDR3aa: CAYKTGFRNTIYF
d_gene: -; abundance: -; v_gene: TRBV29-1; j_gene: TRBJ1-3; CDR3nt: TGCAGCGTTGAATTGCCAGGGGCTGGAAACACCATATATTTT; CDR3aa: CSVELPGAGNTIYF
d_gene: TRBD2; abundance: -; v_gene: TRBV2; j_gene: TRBJ2-7; CDR3nt: TGTGCCAGCAGAAGACTAGCGGGGGGGCCGGGGGAGCAGTACTTC; CDR3aa: CASRRLAGGPGEQYF
d_gene: -; abundance: -; v_gene: TRBV30; j_gene: TRBJ2-7; CDR3nt: TGTGCCTGGAGTGTCTCTTACGAGCAGTACTTC; CDR3aa: CAWSVSYEQYF
d_gene: -; abundance: -; v_gene: TRBV19; j_gene: TRBJ2-3; CDR3nt: TGTGCCAGTAGTGGCCTGCAGACAGATACGCAGTATTTT; CDR3aa: CASSGLQTDTQYF
d_gene: TRBD1; abundance: -; v_gene: TRBV7-9; j_gene: TRBJ2-7; CDR3nt: TGTGCCAGCAGCTTAGACATACGGCGGGACAGGGGCTCCTACGAGCAGTACTTC; CDR3aa: CASSLDIRRDRGSYEQYF